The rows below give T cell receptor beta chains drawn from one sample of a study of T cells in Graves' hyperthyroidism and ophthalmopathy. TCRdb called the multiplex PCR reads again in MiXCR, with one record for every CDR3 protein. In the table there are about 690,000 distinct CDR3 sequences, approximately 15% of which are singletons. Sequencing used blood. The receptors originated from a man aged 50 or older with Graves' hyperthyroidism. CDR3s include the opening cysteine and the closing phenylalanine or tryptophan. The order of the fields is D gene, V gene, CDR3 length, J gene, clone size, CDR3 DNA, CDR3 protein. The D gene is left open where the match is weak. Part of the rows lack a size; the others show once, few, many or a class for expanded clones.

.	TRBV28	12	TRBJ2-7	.	TGTGCCACCCCCCGTGGCCTCTACGAGCAGTACTTC	CATPRGLYEQYF
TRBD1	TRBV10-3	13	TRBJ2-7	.	TGTGCCACACGGGACAGGGGGTTGAACGAGCAGTACTTC	CATRDRGLNEQYF
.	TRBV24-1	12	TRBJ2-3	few	TGTGCCACCAGTGATACCACAGATACGCAGTATTTT	CATSDTTDTQYF
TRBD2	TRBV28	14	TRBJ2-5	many	TGTGCCAGCATTGGGACTAGCGGGGGCCGGGCCCAGTACTTC	CASIGTSGGRAQYF
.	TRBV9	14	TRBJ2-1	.	TGTGCCAGCAGCGTAGGGCCGGAGGGGGTGATGCAGTTCTTC	CASSVGPEGVMQFF
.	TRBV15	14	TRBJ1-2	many	TGTGCCACCAGCAGAGACCGTGAGTGGTATGGCTACACCTTC	CATSRDREWYGYTF
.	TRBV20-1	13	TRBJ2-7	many	TGCAGTGCCCAAAACTCACTAGCAAACGAGCAGTACTTC	CSAQNSLANEQYF
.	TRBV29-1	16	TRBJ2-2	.	TGCAGCGTTGCCCGCTGGCCAGGAGCGAACACCGGGGAGCTGTTTTTT	CSVARWPGANTGELFF
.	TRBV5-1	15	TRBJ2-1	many	TGCGCCAGCAGTCAAGCCGCGGGATCCTACAATGAGCAGTTCTTC	CASSQAAGSYNEQFF
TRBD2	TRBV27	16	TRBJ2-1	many	TGTGCCAGCGGAAACCCGGTTGTAGCGGGAATCAATGAGCAGTTCTTC	CASGNPVVAGINEQFF
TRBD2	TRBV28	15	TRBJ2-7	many	TGTGCCAGCAGTTTTGCGGGAGGGCCCGGGGAAGAGCAGTACTTC	CASSFAGGPGEEQYF
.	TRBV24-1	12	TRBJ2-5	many	TGTGCCACCAGTGGGGCAGGAGAGACCCAGTACTTC	CATSGAGETQYF
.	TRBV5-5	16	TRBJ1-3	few	TGTGCCAGCTTTGGGGACACTGACTTCTCTGGAAACACCATATATTTT	CASFGDTDFSGNTIYF
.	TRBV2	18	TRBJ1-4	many	TGTGCCAGCAGTGCTACCGGGACCTTGGAGCCGACTAATGAAAAACTGTTTTTT	CASSATGTLEPTNEKLFF
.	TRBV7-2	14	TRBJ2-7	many	TGTGCCAGCAGTGATCGGACGAGAAACTACGAGCAGTACTTC	CASSDRTRNYEQYF
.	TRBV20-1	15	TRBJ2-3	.	TGCAGTGCTAGACCTGGGAGCTTTAGCACAGATACGCAGTATTTT	CSARPGSFSTDTQYF
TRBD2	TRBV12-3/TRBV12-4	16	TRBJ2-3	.	TGTGCCAGCAGTTCCCACCTAGCGGGAGCCGGAGATGCGCAGTATTTT	CASSSHLAGAGDAQYF
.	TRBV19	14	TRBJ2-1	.	TGTGCCAGTAGTATTCCCACTGCCTACAATGAGCAGTTCTTC	CASSIPTAYNEQFF
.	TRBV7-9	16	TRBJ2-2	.	TGTGCCAGCAGCTTAGTCCCAGGGTCGGCGGCCGGGGAGCTGTTTTTT	CASSLVPGSAAGELFF
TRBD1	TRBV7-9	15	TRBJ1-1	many	TGTGCCAGCAGCCACTCGGACAGGGCGAGTGCTGAAGCTTTCTTT	CASSHSDRASAEAFF
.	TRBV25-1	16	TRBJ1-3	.	TGTGCCAGCAGTGAATACGGACGGAGCTCTGGAAACACCATATATTTT	CASSEYGRSSGNTIYF
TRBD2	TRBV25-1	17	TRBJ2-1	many	TGTGCCAGCAGTGAATACAGTAAGCGGGAGGGCCGGGGAGAGCAGTTCTTC	CASSEYSKREGRGEQFF
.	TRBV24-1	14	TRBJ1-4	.	TGTGCCACCAGTGCAGGGACCCTGTCAGGAAAACTGTTTTTT	CATSAGTLSGKLFF
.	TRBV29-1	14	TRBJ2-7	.	TGCAGCGTTGAAGATCGTGAAGGGTGCTACGAGCAGTACTTC	CSVEDREGCYEQYF
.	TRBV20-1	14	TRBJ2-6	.	TGCAGTGCTCAGACGTGGACTGGGGCCAACGTCCTGACTTTC	CSAQTWTGANVLTF
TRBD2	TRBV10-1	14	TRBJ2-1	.	TGCGCCAGCCCTTGGACTAGCGGGAGTAATGAGCAGTTCTTC	CASPWTSGSNEQFF